This TCR beta chain was recorded in a study of PD-1 blockade in mismatch repair-deficient tumors. Across the study: All were previously treated, progressing patients with 12 mismatch repair-deficient cancer types.

Germline V gene data show CDR1 as LNHNV and CDR2 as YYDKDF (reference sequence). Deletions cut 0 bases from V and 0 bases from J, with 9 bases between. The CDR3 consists of 16 residues. Some clones are missing from TCRdb's copy, which holds only in-frame ones; the method was immunoSEQ multiplex PCR. The profile shows around 10,000 clones, 85% of them singletons. This sequence originates from an adult with mismatch repair-deficient cancer. The V and J genes are TRBV15 and TRBJ1-3; no definite D call. This material consisted of PBMCs, taken 46 to 49 weeks after starting pembrolizumab. DNA for the CDR3: TGTGCCACCAGCAGAGATAACACTATCTCTGGAAACACCATATATTTT. This encodes CATSRDNTISGNTIYF. The variable domain in full, with the rest retrieved from reference TRBV15 and TRBJ1-3, is DAMVIQNPRYQVTQFGKPVTLSCSQTLNHNVMYWYQQKSSQAPKLLFHYYDKDFNNEADTPDNFQSRRPNTSFCFLDIRSPGLGDTAMYLCATSRDNTISGNTIYFGEGSWLTVV.